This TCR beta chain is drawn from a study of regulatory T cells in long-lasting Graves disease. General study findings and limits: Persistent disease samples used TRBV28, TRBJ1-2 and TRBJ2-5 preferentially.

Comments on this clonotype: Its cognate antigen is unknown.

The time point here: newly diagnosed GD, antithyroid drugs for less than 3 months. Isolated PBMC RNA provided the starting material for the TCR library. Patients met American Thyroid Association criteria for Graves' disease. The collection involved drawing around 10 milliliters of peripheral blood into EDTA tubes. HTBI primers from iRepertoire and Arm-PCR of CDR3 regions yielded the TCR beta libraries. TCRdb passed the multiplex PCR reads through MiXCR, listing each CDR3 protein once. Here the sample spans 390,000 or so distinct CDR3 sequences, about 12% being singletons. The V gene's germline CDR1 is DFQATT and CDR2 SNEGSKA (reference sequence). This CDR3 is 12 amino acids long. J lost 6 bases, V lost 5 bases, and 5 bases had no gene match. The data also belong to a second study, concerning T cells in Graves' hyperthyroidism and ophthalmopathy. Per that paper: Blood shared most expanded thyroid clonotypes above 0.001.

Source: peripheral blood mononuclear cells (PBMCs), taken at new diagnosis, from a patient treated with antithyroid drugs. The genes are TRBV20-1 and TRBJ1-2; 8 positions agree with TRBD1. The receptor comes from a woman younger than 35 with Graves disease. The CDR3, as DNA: TGCAGTGCTCTAACAGGGGGGAATGGCTACACCTTC. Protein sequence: CSALTGGNGYTF.